A selection of T cell receptor beta chains follows, all from one sample in a study of blood T cell repertoires in COVID-19. The protocol was immunoSEQ multiplex PCR, while the TCRdb copy is restricted to in-frame clones and leaves out a portion. The sample shows 110,000 or so clones, roughly 80% of them seen only once. Sequencing was done on a sample of peripheral blood. All receptors derive from a human donor in a cohort sampled during active COVID-19. Both conserved end residues are part of each CDR3. Fields, in order: V gene, CDR3 protein.

V gene: TRBV28; CDR3 protein: CASSFTGSKYEQYF
V gene: TRBV6-5; CDR3 protein: CASSRTGVPYEQYF
V gene: TRBV5-1; CDR3 protein: CASSLKGQGAEAFF
V gene: TRBV21-1; CDR3 protein: CASSKDSDRNYEQYF
V gene: TRBV10-3; CDR3 protein: CAISDQGYEQYF
V gene: TRBV5-1; CDR3 protein: CASSLGTSGTAEQYF
V gene: TRBV28; CDR3 protein: CASSFQQGAYYGYTF
V gene: TRBV10-3; CDR3 protein: CAISDRSSGNTIYF
V gene: TRBV24-1; CDR3 protein: CATSRGNQPQHF
V gene: TRBV6-5; CDR3 protein: CASSRGRGDYGYTF
V gene: TRBV3-1/TRBV3-2; CDR3 protein: CASTPDRTNYGYTF
V gene: TRBV10-3; CDR3 protein: CAISSLAQGTEAFF
V gene: TRBV29-1; CDR3 protein: CSVEGGAGANVLTF
V gene: TRBV6-6; CDR3 protein: CASSYRPGEQYF
V gene: TRBV7-9; CDR3 protein: CASSSTSGGSDTQYF
V gene: TRBV30; CDR3 protein: CACPTPAGQQYF
V gene: TRBV5-1; CDR3 protein: CASSSQGALNNSPLHF
V gene: TRBV9; CDR3 protein: CASSESDEKLFF
V gene: TRBV11-3; CDR3 protein: CASSSGWANEKLFF
V gene: TRBV28; CDR3 protein: CASSPRLTMKQYF
V gene: TRBV24-1; CDR3 protein: CATSGGEGYGYTF
V gene: TRBV6-5; CDR3 protein: CASSYHQGTEAFF
V gene: TRBV25-1; CDR3 protein: CASSDPGGEKLFF
V gene: TRBV20-1; CDR3 protein: CSASGLAGAPSYNEQFF
V gene: TRBV6-2/TRBV6-3; CDR3 protein: CASSIRTSGGYEQYF
V gene: TRBV27; CDR3 protein: CASSLSQQVNQETQYF
V gene: TRBV2; CDR3 protein: CAISGGFSPSGANVLTF
V gene: TRBV5-1; CDR3 protein: CASSLGLGGEKLFF
V gene: TRBV6-4; CDR3 protein: CASSSSGGTNEKLFF
V gene: TRBV6-2/TRBV6-3; CDR3 protein: CASSYSAQGALNTEAFF
V gene: TRBV2; CDR3 protein: CASSVGLMNTEAFF
V gene: TRBV5-5; CDR3 protein: CASSLGQGSAEAFF
V gene: TRBV6-2/TRBV6-3; CDR3 protein: CASSYPPGISIEAFF
V gene: TRBV28; CDR3 protein: CASSLANSGTTLDEQYF
V gene: TRBV24-1; CDR3 protein: CATSPSSGSLREQFF
V gene: TRBV28; CDR3 protein: CASSLSPDNYNSPLHF
V gene: TRBV15; CDR3 protein: CATSPIAAKQLEKLFF
V gene: TRBV29-1; CDR3 protein: CSVFIPGTAAYEQYF
V gene: TRBV4-2; CDR3 protein: CASSQGTPSYEQYF
V gene: TRBV19; CDR3 protein: CASSAPGTGGLDQPQHF
V gene: TRBV6-1; CDR3 protein: CASSEVRGPSYEQYF
V gene: TRBV11-3; CDR3 protein: CASSLDLSGPYNEQFF
V gene: TRBV7-8; CDR3 protein: CASSRTSGSRTDTQYF
V gene: TRBV2; CDR3 protein: CASSEGPRPGELFF
V gene: TRBV4-1; CDR3 protein: CASSQDPGGDTEAFF
V gene: TRBV18; CDR3 protein: CASSPLDSLNTEAFF
V gene: TRBV2; CDR3 protein: CASSEQGESPLHF
V gene: TRBV7-9; CDR3 protein: CASSPRLAGTYEQYF
V gene: TRBV27; CDR3 protein: CASSLSSVGANVLTF
V gene: TRBV5-1; CDR3 protein: CASSLDRRLDYGYTF
V gene: TRBV19; CDR3 protein: CASSPSGRGYGYTF
V gene: TRBV12-5; CDR3 protein: CASRQGIYEQYF
V gene: TRBV21-1; CDR3 protein: CARPAGWYEQYF
V gene: TRBV5-5; CDR3 protein: CASSPLDRLTYEQYF